Described below is a single T cell receptor beta chain sequence and its context. Its antigen is not identified. The CDR3 contains 16 residues. Germline CDR1 reads LGHNA; CDR2 reads YSLEER. The sample originates from a study of CXCR3-negative and CXCR3-positive naive CD8 T cells. The authors made the TRB cDNA libraries by 5' RACE using UMI labels. Using the 5' RACE reads, TCRdb records one entry per CDR3 protein without DNA. This sample lists roughly 130,000 distinct CDR3 sequences; its ten largest clones have roughly 0.59%. Broader study findings: In both naive subsets diversity was comparably high, whereas memory CD8+ cells showed much lower diversity. Relative to CXCR3-negative naive cells, CXCR3-positive naive cells had more hydrophobic TRB CDR3s.

The naive CD8+ gate required CD45RO-CCR7+CD27+CD95- phenotype. The V call is TRBV4-3, the J call TRBJ2-1; TCRdb's D gene call, TRBD1, goes unchecked for lack of DNA. The TCR comes from a human donor in good health. Some clones in this sample may be carry-over from other donors' samples. Sample: naive CXCR3+ CD8+ T cells from blood. Subset given: CD45RO-CCR7+CD27+CD95- naive CD8+ T cells expressing CXCR3 (TNR3+). This CDR3 is CASSQDWTGGGDEQFF.